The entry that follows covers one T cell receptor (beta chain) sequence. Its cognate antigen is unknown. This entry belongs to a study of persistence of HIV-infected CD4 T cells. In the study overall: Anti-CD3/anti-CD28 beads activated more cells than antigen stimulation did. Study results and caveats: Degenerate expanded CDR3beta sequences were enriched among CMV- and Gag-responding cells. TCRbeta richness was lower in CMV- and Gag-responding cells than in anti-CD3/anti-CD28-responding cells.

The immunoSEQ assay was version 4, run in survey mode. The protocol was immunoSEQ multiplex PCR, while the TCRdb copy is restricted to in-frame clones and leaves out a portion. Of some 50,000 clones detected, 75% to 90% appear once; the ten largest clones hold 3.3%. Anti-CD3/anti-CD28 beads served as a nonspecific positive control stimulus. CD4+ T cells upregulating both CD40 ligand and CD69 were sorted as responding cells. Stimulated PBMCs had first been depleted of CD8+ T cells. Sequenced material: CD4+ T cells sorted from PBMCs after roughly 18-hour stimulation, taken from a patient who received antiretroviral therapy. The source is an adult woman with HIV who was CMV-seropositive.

The CDR3 region is CASSSLRGPDLNTEAFF. In nucleotides, the CDR3 is TGTGCCAGCAGCTCTCTCCGGGGACCCGATTTGAACACTGAAGCTTTCTTT. The rearrangement uses TRBV7-6 and TRBJ1-1; a weak D match, TRBD1 (5 bases). Germline V gene lookup returns CDR1 SGHVS and CDR2 FNYEAQ. The V end was cut by 4 bases, the J end by 0 bases, with 18 bases between. This CDR3 comprises 17 residues.